This T cell receptor beta chain is drawn from a study of shared clonotypes between healthy human individuals. General study findings and limits: Donor clonotype sharing was expected to depend on sequencing depth.

A note on this clone: As yet, its antigen is unknown.

Assay: immunoSEQ multiplex PCR; the TCRdb copy retains only in-frame clones and omits some. The table shows around 1.6 million clones, with 98% occurring only once. In germline, CDR1 is MGHRA, CDR2 YSYEKL. This CDR3 is 14 amino acids long. V was shortened by 4 bases and J by 6 bases, with 13 bases between the two germline ends. The chain links TRBV4-1 to TRBJ1-5; D is perhaps TRBD1 (5 bases). Source material: naive CD4+ T cells sorted from blood. The subset was: CD45RA+ positively selected. The receptor's source is a man aged 25-45 years in good health. CDR3 residues: CASSRLLRAQPQHF. The CDR3 coding sequence is TGCGCCAGCAGCCGGTTGCTCAGGGCTCAGCCCCAGCATTTT.